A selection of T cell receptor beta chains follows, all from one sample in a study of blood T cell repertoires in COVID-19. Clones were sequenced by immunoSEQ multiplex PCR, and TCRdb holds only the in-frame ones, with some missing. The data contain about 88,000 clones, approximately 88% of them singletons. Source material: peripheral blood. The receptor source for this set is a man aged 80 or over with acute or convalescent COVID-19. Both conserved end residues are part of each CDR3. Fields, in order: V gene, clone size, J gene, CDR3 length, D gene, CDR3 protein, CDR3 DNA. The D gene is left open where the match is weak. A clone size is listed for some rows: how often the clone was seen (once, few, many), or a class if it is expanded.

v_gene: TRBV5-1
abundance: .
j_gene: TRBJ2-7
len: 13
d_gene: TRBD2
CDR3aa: CASRSSGVYEQYF
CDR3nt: TGCGCCAGCAGATCTAGCGGGGTTTACGAGCAGTACTTC

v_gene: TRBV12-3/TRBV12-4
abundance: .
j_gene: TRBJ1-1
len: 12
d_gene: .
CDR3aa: CASSRQGSEAFF
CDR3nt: TGTGCCAGCAGTCGGCAGGGTTCTGAAGCTTTCTTT

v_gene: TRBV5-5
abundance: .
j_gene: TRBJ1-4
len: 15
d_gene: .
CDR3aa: CASSLGPTGNEKLFF
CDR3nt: TGTGCCAGCAGCTTGGGCCCGACGGGGAATGAAAAACTGTTTTTT

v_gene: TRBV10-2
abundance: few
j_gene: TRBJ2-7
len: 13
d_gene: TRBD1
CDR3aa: CASSPGQNYEQYF
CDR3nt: TGCGCCAGCTCGCCGGGACAGAACTACGAGCAGTACTTC

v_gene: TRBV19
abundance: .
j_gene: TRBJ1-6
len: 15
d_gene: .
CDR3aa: CASSIMAEVNSPLHF
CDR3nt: TGTGCCAGTAGTATAATGGCAGAGGTGAACTCACCCCTCCACTTT

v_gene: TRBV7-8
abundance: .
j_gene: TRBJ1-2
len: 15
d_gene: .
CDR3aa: CASSRVVPGNYGYTF
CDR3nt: TGTGCCAGCAGCCGTGTGGTTCCGGGTAATTATGGCTACACCTTC

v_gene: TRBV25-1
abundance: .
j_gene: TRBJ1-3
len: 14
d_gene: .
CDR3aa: CASKGDNSGNTIYF
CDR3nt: TGTGCCAGCAAGGGGGACAACTCTGGAAACACCATATATTTT

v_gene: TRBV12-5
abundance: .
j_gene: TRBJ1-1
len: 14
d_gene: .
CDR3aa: CASGPTLLNTEAFF
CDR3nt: TGTGCTAGTGGTCCTACCCTCTTGAACACTGAAGCTTTCTTT

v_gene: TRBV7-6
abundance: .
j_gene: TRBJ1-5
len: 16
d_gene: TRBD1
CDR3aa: CASSPGTGFEGQPQHF
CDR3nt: TGTGCCAGCAGCCCGGGGACAGGGTTTGAAGGTCAGCCCCAGCATTTT

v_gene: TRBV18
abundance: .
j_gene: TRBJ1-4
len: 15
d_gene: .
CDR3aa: CASSPTIQGTEKLFF
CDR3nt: TGTGCCAGCTCACCAACGATTCAGGGAACGGAAAAACTGTTTTTT

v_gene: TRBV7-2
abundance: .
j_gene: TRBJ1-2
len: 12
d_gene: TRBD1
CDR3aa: CASSSDRMGYTF
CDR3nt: TGTGCCAGCAGCTCGGACAGGATGGGCTACACCTTC

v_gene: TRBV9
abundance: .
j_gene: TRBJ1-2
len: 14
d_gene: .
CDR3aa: CASRGLGVNYGYTF
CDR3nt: TGTGCCAGCAGGGGGCTTGGAGTTAACTATGGCTACACCTTC

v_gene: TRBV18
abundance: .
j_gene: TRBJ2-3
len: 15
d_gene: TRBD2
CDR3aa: CASSPVAGGTDTQYF
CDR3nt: TGTGCCAGCTCACCGGTAGCGGGAGGCACAGATACGCAGTATTTT

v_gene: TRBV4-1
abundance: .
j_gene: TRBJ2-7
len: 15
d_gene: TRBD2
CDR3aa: CASSHGGVPTYEQYF
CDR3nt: TGCGCCAGCAGCCATGGGGGGGTTCCCACCTACGAGCAGTACTTC

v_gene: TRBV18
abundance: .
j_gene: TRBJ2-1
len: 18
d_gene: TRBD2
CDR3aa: CASSPRFGGAGVGIEQFF
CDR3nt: TGTGCCAGCTCACCCCGGTTTGGGGGAGCGGGGGTCGGTATTGAGCAGTTCTTC

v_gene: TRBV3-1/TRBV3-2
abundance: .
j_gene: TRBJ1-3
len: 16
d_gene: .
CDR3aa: CASSREDRSSGNTIYF
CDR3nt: TGTGCCAGCAGCCGGGAAGACAGGAGCTCTGGAAACACCATATATTTT

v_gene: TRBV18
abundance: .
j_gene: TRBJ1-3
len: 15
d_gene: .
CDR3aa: CASSPAESSGNTIYF
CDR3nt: TGTGCCAGCTCACCAGCGGAGAGCTCTGGAAACACCATATATTTT

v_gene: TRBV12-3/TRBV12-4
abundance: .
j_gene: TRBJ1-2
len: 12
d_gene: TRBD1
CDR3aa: CASSPWDSSFTF
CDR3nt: TGTGCCAGCAGTCCATGGGACAGCTCCTTCACCTTC

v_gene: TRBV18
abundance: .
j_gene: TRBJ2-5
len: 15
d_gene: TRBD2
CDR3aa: CASSPILADQETQYF
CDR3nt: TGTGCCAGCTCACCAATTCTAGCGGACCAAGAGACCCAGTACTTC

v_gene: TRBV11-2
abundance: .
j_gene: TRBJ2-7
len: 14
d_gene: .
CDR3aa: CASSLDLGKWEQYF
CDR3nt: TGTGCCAGCAGCTTAGATCTGGGCAAGTGGGAGCAGTACTTC

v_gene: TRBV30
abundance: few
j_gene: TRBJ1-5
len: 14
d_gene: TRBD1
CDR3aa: CAWSSPGTGQPQHF
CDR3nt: TGTGCCTGGAGTAGTCCCGGGACAGGTCAGCCCCAGCATTTT

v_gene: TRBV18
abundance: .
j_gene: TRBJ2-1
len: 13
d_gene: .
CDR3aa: CASSPSRDNEQFF
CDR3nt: TGTGCCAGCTCACCTTCGAGAGACAATGAGCAGTTCTTC

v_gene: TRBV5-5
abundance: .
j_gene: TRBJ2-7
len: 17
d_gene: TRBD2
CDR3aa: CASSHATSGSFPYEQYF
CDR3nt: TGTGCCAGCAGCCACGCCACTAGCGGGAGCTTCCCCTACGAGCAGTACTTC

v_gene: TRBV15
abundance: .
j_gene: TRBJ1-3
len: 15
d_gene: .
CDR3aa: CATSRDTGLGNTIYF
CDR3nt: TGTGCCACCAGCAGGGACACAGGGCTCGGAAACACCATATATTTT

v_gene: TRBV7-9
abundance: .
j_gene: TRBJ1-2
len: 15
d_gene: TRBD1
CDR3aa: CASSKRDRGFYGYTF
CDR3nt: TGTGCCAGCAGCAAAAGGGACAGGGGATTCTATGGCTACACCTTC

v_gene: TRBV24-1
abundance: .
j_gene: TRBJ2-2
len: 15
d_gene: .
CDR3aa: CATSATRGNTGELFF
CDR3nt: TGTGCCACCAGTGCCACCCGGGGGAACACCGGGGAGCTGTTTTTT

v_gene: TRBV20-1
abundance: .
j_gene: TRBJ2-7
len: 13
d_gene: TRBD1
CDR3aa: CSASAGGTREQYF
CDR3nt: TGCAGTGCTAGTGCAGGGGGAACGCGAGAGCAGTACTTC

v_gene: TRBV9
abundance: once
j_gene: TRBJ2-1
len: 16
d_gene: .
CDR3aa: CASSVGEGLSYNEQFF
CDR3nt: TGTGCCAGCAGCGTAGGCGAGGGACTGAGCTACAATGAGCAGTTCTTC

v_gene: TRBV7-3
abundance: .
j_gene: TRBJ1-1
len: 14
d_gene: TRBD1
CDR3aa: CASRQNRGDPEAFF
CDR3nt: TGTGCCAGCAGACAAAACAGGGGAGATCCTGAAGCTTTCTTT

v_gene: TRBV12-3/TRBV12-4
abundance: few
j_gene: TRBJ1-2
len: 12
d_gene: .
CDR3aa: CASTSGDYGYTF
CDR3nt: TGTGCCAGCACCTCAGGGGACTATGGCTACACCTTC

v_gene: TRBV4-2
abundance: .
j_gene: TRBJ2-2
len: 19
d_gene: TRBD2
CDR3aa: CASSQEQLAGYANTGELFF
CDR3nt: TGTGCCAGCAGCCAAGAACAACTAGCGGGGTACGCGAACACCGGGGAGCTGTTTTTT

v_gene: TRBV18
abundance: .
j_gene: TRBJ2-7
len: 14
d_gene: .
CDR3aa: CASSPPGRTYEQYF
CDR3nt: TGTGCCAGCTCACCCCCAGGGCGGACCTACGAGCAGTACTTC

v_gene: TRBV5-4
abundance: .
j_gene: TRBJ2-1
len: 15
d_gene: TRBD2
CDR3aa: CASSPDSGSMNEQFF
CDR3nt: TGTGCCAGCAGCCCGGATAGCGGGAGCATGAATGAGCAGTTCTTC

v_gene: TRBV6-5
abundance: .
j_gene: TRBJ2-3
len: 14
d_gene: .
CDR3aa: CASSYGGNGDTQYF
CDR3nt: TGTGCCAGCAGTTACGGCGGAAATGGAGATACGCAGTATTTT

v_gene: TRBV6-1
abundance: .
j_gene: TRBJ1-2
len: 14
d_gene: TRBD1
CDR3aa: CASSEGRQGRGYTF
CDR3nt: TGTGCCAGCAGTGAAGGAAGACAGGGTAGAGGCTACACCTTC

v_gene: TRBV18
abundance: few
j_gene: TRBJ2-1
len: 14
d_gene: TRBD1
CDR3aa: CASSKDRGSNEQFF
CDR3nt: TGTGCCAGCTCAAAGGACAGGGGTAGCAATGAGCAGTTCTTC

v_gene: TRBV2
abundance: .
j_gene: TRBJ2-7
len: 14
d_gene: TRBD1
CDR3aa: CASTRDSNSYEQYF
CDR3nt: TGTGCCAGCACTCGGGACAGCAACAGCTACGAGCAGTACTTC

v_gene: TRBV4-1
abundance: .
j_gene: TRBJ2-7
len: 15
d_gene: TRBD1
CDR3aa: CASSQEGTGIAEQYF
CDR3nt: TGCGCCAGCAGCCAAGAGGGGACAGGGATAGCCGAGCAGTACTTC

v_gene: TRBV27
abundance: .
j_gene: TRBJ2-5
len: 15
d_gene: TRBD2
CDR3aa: CASSLGAGGPETQYF
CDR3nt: TGTGCCAGCAGTTTAGGGGCGGGGGGGCCGGAGACCCAGTACTTC

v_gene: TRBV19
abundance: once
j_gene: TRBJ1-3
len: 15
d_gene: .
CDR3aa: CASSRQALGGNTIYF
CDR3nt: TGTGCCAGTAGCCGACAGGCCCTAGGAGGAAACACCATATATTTT

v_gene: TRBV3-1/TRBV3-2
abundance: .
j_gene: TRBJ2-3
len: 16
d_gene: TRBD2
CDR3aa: CASSLRLAGDADTQYF
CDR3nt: TGTGCCAGCAGCCTTCGACTAGCGGGGGACGCAGATACGCAGTATTTT

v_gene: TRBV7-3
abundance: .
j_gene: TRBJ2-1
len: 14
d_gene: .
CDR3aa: CASSRQGTYNEQFF
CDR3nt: TGTGCCAGCAGCCGGCAGGGAACCTACAATGAGCAGTTCTTC

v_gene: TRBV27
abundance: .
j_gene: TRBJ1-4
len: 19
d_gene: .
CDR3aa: CASSLRPHSGVGKGEKLFF
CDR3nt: TGTGCCAGCAGTTTAAGGCCCCACAGCGGGGTCGGAAAGGGTGAAAAACTGTTTTTT